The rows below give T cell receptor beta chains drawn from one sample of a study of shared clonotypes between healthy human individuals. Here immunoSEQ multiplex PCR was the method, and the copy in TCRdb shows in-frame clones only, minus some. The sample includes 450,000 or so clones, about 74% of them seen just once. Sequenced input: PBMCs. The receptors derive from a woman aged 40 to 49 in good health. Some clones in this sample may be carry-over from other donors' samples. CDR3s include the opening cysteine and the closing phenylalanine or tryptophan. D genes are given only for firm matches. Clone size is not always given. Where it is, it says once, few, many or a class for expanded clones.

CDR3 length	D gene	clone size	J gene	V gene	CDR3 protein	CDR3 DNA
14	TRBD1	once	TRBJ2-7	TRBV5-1	CASSLQGASLEQYF	TGCGCCAGCAGCTTACAGGGGGCGTCCCTCGAGCAGTACTTC
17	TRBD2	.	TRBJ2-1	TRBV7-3	CASSLSPGLAGYNEQFF	TGTGCCAGCAGCTTAAGCCCCGGACTAGCGGGATACAATGAGCAGTTCTTC
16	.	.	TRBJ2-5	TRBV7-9	CASSLNERADQETQYF	TGTGCCAGCAGCTTAAACGAGCGGGCGGACCAAGAGACCCAGTACTTC
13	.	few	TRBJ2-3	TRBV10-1	CASSGLAGDTQYF	TGCGCCAGCAGTGGGCTAGCTGGAGATACGCAGTATTTT
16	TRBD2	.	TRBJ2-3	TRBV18	CASSPRIAGGTDTQYF	TGTGCCAGCTCACCACGGATAGCGGGGGGCACAGATACGCAGTATTTT
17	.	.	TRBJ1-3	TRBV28	CASSLVAGVSPGNTIYF	TGTGCCAGCAGCCTGGTTGCGGGTGTTAGCCCTGGAAACACCATATATTTT
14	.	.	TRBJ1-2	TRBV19	CARSSTGANYGYTF	TGTGCCCGTAGTTCGACAGGAGCTAACTATGGCTACACCTTC
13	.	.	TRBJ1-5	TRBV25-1	CASSTGSYQPQHF	TGTGCCAGCAGCACCGGGTCATATCAGCCCCAGCATTTT
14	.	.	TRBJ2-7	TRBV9	CASSVGVRNYEQYF	TGTGCCAGCAGCGTAGGGGTCAGAAACTACGAGCAGTACTTC
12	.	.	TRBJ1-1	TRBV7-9	CASSPRIAEAFF	TGTGCCAGCAGCCCTCGGATAGCGGAAGCTTTCTTT